What follows are 2 T cell receptor beta chains derived from one specimen sequenced in a study of OX40 agonist ivuxolimab in advanced cancers. The assay was immunoSEQ multiplex PCR, and TCRdb's table has in-frame clones only and misses some. The sample carries under 100,000 clones, approximately 90% recorded once. Here the sequenced sample was CD4+ or CD8+ T cells sorted from blood, taken in a trial of the OX40 agonist ivuxolimab. These receptors all come from an adult with an advanced solid tumor such as melanoma, head and neck, liver or kidney cancer.

The rearrangement joins TRBV9 to TRBJ2-7; a weak D match, TRBD1 (6 bases). With 0 bases removed from V and 0 bases from J, the gap between germline ends came to 7 bases. The CDR3 loop spans 14 amino acids. In germline, CDR1 is SGDLS, CDR2 YYNGEE. CDR3 DNA sequence: TGTGCCAGCAGCGTAGAGGACAGCTCCTACGAGCAGTACTTC. Its protein is CASSVEDSSYEQYF.

V is TRBV7-6 and J is TRBJ2-7; TRBD1 aligns across 8 bases. CDR1 SGHVS and CDR2 FNYEAQ come from the germline V gene. Trimming removed 2 bases from V and 5 bases from J; junction bases left unmatched: 11. The CDR3 totals 16 residues. In DNA form, the CDR3 reads TGTGCCAGCAGCTTATTTGCCGAGACAGGGGATGACGAGCAGTACTTC. Translating gives CASSLFAETGDDEQYF.